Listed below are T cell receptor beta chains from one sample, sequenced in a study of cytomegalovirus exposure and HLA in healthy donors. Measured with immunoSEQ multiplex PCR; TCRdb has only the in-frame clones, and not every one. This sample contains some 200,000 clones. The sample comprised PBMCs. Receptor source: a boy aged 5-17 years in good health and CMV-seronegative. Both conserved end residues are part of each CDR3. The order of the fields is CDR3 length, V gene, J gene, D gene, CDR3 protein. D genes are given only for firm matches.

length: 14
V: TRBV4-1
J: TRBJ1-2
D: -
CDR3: CASSQVAANYGYTF

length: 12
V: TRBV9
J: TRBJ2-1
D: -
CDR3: CASSPGPYEQFF

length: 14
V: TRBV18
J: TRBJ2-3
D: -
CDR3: CASSPPTGEDTQYF

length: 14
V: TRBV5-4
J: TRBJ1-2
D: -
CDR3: CASSGRGSNYGYTF

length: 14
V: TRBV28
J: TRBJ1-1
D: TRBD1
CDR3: CASSDGQESTEAFF

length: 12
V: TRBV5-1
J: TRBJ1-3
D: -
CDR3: CASGTGGNTIYF

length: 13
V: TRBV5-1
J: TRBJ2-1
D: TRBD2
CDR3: CASSLVAGGEQFF

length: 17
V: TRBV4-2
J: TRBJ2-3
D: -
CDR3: CASSQDVPGGGTDTQYF

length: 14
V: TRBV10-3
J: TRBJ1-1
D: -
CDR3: CAIKRGNANTEAFF

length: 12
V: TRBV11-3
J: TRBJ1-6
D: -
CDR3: CASSPAGGTLHF

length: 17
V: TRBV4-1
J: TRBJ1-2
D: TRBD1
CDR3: CASSPGNVRGPVYGYTF

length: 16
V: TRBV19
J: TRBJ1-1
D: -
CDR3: CASTPQTGFMNTEAFF

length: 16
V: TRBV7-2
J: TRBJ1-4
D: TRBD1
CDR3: CASSSSGQLHNEKLFF

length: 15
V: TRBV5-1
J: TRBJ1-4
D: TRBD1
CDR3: CASSLTGQGGEKLFF

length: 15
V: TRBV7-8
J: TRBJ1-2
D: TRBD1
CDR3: CASSLEGQGAAGYTF

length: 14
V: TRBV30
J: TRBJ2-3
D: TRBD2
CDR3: CAWSRAAGVDAQYF

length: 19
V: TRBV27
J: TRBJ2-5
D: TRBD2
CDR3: CASSYWGPSGGNAQETQYF

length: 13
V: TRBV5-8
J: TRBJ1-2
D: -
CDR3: CASSFRVSYGYTF

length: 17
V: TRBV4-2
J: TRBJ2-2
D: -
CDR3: CASSQVPRLAYTGELFF

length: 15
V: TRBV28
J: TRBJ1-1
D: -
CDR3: CASSNYWAQNTEAFF

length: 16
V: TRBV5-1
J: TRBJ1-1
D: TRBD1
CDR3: CASSIDRGLMNTEAFF

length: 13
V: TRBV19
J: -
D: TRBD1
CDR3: CASSGQGSYEQYF

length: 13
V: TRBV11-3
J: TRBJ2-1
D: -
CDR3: CASSLVPRNEQFF

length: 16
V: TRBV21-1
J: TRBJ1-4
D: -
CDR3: CASSIRVGTGSEKLFF

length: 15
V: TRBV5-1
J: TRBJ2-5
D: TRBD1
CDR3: CASSSGTGGTETQYF

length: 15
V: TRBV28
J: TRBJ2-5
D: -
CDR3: CASRDPGSRQETQYF

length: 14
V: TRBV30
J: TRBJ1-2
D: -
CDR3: CAWRPPSGYHGYTF

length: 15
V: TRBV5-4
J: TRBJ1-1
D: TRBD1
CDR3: CASRGWDRANTEAFF

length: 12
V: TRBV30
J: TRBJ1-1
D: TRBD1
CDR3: CAWSTGDTEAFF

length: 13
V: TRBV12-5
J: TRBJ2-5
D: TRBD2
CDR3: CASESGGAQTQYF

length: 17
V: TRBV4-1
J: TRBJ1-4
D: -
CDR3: CASSQEGVRGRPGGLFF

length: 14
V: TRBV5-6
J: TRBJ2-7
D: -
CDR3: CASSWRGTGYEQYF

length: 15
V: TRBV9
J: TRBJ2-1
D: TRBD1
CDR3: CASSVDRGAYNEQFF

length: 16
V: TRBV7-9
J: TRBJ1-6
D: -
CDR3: CASSPEGGAPNSPLHF

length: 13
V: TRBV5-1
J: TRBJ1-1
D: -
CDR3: CASKDTGLVEAFF